The next 5 T cell receptor beta chains were all read from a single sample in a study of cytomegalovirus exposure and HLA in healthy donors. The study ran its PCR with 60 Vbeta and 13 Jbeta primers. TCRdb keeps only in-frame clones here, not all; method: immunoSEQ multiplex PCR. The table records 180,000 or so clones, 78% of them present only once. The sequenced sample was PBMCs. These receptors were collected from a female donor in good health and CMV-seronegative.

The gene calls are TRBV5-1 and TRBJ2-7; 11 bases are a match to TRBD2. Germline CDR1 is SGHRS and CDR2 is YFSETQ. The CDR3 covers 14 residues. V trimming: 4 bases; J trimming: 6 bases; junction bases outside the gene matches: 6. The CDR3 DNA follows: TGCGCCAGCAGCCCCGTAGCGGGAGGGCCCGAGCAGTACTTC. Its translation: CASSPVAGGPEQYF.

V and J are TRBV27 and TRBJ1-6; D uncertain. This CDR3 comprises 15 residues. Germline CDR1 and CDR2: MNHEY and SMNVEV (reference sequence). V lost 0 bases, J lost 8 bases, and 11 bases lay in between. CDR3 coding DNA: TGTGCCAGCAGTTTATCTATGGGCCGCGATTCACCCCTCCACTTT. Translation: CASSLSMGRDSPLHF.

The chain employs TRBV19 and TRBJ2-1; TRBD1 might be the D (6 bases). CDR3 length: 15 amino acids. With 4 bases removed from V and 10 bases from J, the gap between germline ends came to 20 bases. Germline V gives CDR1 LNHDA, CDR2 SQIVND (reference sequence). CDR3 sequence reads: CASSKTGTPVEEQFF. CDR3 in DNA: TGTGCCAGTAGTAAAACCGGGACACCGGTCGAGGAGCAGTTCTTC.

V usage is TRBV11-2 and J usage is TRBJ2-5, with D possibly being TRBD1 (6 bases). Looked up from germline, CDR1 is SGHAT and CDR2 is FQNNGV. The ends were cut back, 5 bases at V and 5 bases at J, with 18 bases in the middle. The CDR3 sequence is 15 residues long. Written as DNA, the CDR3 is TGTGCCAGCAGCCTAGGGTCCGGGACATCGGAGACCCAGTACTTC. Its translation is CASSLGSGTSETQYF.

The genes are TRBV5-6 and TRBJ1-5; D remains unclear. The V end lost 4 bases, the J end lost 4 bases, and 9 bases lay between the germline ends. The V gene's germline CDR1 is SGHDT and CDR2 YYEEEE. The CDR3 has 13 residues. CDR3 loop: CASSDGGNQPQHF. The CDR3 DNA reads TGTGCCAGCAGCGACGGAGGTAATCAGCCCCAGCATTTT. Full variable domain (remainder filled in from reference TRBV5-6 and TRBJ1-5): DAGVTQSPTHLIKTRGQQVTLRCSPKSGHDTVSWYQQALGQGPQFIFQYYEEEERQRGNFPDRFSGHQFPNYSSELNVNALLLGDSALYLCASSDGGNQPQHFGDGTRLSIL.